This TCR beta chain was found in a study of human thymus T cells. Study-wide results and caveats: Thymic repertoires of unrelated individuals were reported in related research to overlap highly.

Thymus pieces cut out during corrective heart surgery were the tissue that was used. Of note for this clone: Its antigen is currently unknown.

This CDR3 has 20 amino acids. Trimming cost V 0 bases and J 2 bases; bases outside gene matches: 8. Germline CDR1 LGHNA, CDR2 YNFKEQ. The method was immunoSEQ multiplex PCR; TCRdb's version includes in-frame clones alone and lacks a portion of them. The data show under 150,000 clones, around 94% seen once. This clonotype was obtained from a boy less than two years old with a congenital heart defect but otherwise immunologically healthy. The chain has TRBV4-2 and TRBJ2-6; TRBD2 matches at 12 bases. Sequenced material: thymus tissue. CDR3 amino acids: CASSQEETTSGGPGANVLTF. The CDR3 nucleotides read TGTGCCAGCAGCCAAGAGGAAACGACTAGCGGGGGTCCTGGGGCCAACGTCCTGACTTTC.